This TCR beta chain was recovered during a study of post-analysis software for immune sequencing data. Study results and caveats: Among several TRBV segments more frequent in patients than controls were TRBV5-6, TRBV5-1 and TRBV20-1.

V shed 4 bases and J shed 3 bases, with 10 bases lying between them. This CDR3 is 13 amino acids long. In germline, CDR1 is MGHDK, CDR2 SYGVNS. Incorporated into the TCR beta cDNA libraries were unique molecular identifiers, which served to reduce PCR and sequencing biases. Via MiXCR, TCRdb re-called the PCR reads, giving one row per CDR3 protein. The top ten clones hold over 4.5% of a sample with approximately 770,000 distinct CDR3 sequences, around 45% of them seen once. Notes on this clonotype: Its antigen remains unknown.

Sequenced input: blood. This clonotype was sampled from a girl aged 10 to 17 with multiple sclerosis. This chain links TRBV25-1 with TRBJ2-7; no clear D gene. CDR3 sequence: CASSGTEVYEQYF. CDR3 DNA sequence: TGTGCCAGCAGTGGAACGGAAGTCTACGAGCAGTACTTC.